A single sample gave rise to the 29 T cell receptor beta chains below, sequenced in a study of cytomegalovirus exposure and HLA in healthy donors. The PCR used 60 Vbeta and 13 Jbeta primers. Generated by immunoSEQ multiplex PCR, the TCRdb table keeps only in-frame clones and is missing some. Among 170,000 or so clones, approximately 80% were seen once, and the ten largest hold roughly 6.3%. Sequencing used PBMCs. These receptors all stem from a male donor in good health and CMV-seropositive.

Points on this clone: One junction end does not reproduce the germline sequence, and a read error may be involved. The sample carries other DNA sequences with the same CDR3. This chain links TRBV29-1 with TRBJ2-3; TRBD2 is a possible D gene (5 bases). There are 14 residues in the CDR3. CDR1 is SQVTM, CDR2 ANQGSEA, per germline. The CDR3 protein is CSVEGGLVGDTQYF. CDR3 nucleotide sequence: TGCAGTGTTGAAGGAGGTCTGGTCGGAGATACGCAGTATTTT.

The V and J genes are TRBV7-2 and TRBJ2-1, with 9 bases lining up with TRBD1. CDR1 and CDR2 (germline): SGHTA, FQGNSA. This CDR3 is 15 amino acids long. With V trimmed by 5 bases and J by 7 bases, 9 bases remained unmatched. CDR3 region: CASSRQGGVQNEQFF. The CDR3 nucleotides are TGTGCCAGCAGCCGACAGGGGGGGGTCCAGAATGAGCAGTTCTTC. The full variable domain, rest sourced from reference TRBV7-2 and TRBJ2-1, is GAGVSQSPSNKVTEKGKDVELRCDPISGHTALYWYRQSLGQGLEFLIYFQGNSAPDKSGLPSDRFSAERTGGSVSTLTIQRTQQEDSAVYLCASSRQGGVQNEQFFGPGTRLTVL.

CDR3 loop: CAWRAEAYSPLHF. The DNA for the CDR3 is TGTGCCTGGAGAGCGGAGGCGTATTCACCCCTCCACTTT. The J gene is TRBJ1-6, the V gene TRBV30; no firm D call. With 3 bases removed from V and 8 bases from J, the gap between germline ends came to 11 bases. Germline values: CDR1 GTSNPN, CDR2 SVGIG (reference sequence). This CDR3 is built from 13 residues.

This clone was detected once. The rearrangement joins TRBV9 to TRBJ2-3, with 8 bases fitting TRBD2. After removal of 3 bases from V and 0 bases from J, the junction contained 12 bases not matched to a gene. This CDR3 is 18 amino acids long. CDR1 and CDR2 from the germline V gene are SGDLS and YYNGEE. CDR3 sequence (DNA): TGTGCCAGCAGCGCTACCACTCCGGGACTAGGGAGCACAGATACGCAGTATTTT. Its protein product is CASSATTPGLGSTDTQYF.

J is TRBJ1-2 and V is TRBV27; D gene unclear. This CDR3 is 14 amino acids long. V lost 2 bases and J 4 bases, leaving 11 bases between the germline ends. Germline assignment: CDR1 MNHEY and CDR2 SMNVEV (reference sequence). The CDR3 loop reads CASSLKGASYGYTF. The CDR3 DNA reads TGTGCCAGCAGTTTAAAGGGAGCCTCCTATGGCTACACCTTC.

CDR3 nucleotide sequence: TGTGCCAGCAGTGGGGGCATTGGAAACACCATATATTTT. Translating it yields CASSGGIGNTIYF. The gene calls are TRBV6-6 and TRBJ1-3, with D possibly TRBD1 on 6 matching bases. Trimming removed 5 bases at V and 3 bases at J, with 8 bases between. The CDR3 totals 13 residues. Germline CDR1 MNHNY, CDR2 SVGAGI (reference sequence).

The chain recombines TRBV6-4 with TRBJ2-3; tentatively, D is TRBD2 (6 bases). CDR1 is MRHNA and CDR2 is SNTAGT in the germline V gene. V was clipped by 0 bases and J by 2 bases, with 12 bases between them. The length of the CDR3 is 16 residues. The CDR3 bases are TGTGCCAGCAGTGACTCTTCGGGAGCCCCCACAGATACGCAGTATTTT. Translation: CASSDSSGAPTDTQYF.

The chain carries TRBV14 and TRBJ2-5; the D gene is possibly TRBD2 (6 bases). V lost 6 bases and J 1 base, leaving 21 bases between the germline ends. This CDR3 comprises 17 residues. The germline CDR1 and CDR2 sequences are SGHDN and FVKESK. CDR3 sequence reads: CASRKGGAGITQETQYF. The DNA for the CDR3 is TGTGCCAGCAGAAAAGGAGGGGCAGGGATTACCCAAGAGACCCAGTACTTC.

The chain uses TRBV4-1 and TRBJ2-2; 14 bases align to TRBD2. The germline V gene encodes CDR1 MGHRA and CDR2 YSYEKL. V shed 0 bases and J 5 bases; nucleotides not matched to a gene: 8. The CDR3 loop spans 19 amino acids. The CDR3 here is CASSQDLGLAGAGTGELFF. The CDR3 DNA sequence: TGCGCCAGCAGCCAAGATCTGGGACTAGCGGGAGCGGGGACCGGGGAGCTGTTTTTT.

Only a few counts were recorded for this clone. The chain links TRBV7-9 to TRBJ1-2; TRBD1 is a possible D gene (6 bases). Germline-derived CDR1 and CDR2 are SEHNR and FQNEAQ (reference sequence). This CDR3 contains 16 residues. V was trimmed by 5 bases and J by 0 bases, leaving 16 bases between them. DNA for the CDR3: TGTGCCAGCAGCGGACCAACAGGGATAGCTAACTATGGCTACACCTTC. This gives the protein CASSGPTGIANYGYTF.

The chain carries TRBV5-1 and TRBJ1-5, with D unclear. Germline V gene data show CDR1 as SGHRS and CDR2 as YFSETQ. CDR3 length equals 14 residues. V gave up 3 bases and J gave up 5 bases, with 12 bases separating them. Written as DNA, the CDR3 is TGCGCCAGCAGCTCGGCGGGAGGCCATCAGCCCCAGCATTTT. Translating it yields CASSSAGGHQPQHF.

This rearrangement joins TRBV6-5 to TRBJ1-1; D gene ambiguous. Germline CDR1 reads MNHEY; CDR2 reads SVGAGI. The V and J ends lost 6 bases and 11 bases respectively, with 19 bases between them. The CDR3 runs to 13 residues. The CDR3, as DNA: TGTGCCAGCAGATCAAACATAAGGAGTGGGGCTTTCTTT. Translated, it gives CASRSNIRSGAFF.

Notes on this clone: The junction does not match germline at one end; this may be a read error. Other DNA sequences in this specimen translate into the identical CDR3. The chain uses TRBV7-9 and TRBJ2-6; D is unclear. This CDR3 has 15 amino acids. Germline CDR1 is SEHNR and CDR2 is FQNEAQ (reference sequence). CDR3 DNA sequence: TGTTCCAGCAGCTTGCCGGGCTCTGGGGCCAACGTCCTGACTTTC. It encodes CSSSLPGSGANVLTF.

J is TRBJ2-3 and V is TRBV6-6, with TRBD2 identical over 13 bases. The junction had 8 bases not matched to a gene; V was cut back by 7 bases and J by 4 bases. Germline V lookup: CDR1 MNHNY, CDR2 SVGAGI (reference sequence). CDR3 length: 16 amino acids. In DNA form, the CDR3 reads TGTGCCAGCACCGGACCCGGACTAGCGGGAGCAGATACGCAGTATTTT. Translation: CASTGPGLAGADTQYF.

The CDR3 nucleotides are TGTGCCAGCAGCGGGGCCGGGACAGGGGGCCGGGAGCAGTACTTC. Protein product: CASSGAGTGGREQYF. The chain carries TRBV9 and TRBJ2-5; the match to TRBD1 covers 12 bases. The CDR3 contains 15 residues. J gave up 11 bases and V 3 bases, and 11 bases lay outside the gene matches. The germline CDR1 and CDR2 sequences are SGDLS and YYNGEE.

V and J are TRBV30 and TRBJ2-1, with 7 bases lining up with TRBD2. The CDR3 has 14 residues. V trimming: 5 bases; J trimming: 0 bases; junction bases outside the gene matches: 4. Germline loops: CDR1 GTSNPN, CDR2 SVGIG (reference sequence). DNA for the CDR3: TGTGCCTGGGTGAGCGGGAACTCCTACAATGAGCAGTTCTTC. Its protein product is CAWVSGNSYNEQFF. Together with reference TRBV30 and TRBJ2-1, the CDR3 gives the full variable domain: SQTIHQWPATLVQPVGSPLSLECTVEGTSNPNLYWYRQAAGRGLQLLFYSVGIGQISSEVPQNLSASRPQDRQFILSSKKLLLSDSGFYLCAWVSGNSYNEQFFGPGTRLTVL.

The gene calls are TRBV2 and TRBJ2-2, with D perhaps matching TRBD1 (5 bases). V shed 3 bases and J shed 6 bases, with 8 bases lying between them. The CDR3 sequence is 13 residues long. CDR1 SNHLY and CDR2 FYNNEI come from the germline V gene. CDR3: CASSDRVAGELFF. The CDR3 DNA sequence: TGTGCCAGCAGTGACAGGGTTGCCGGGGAGCTGTTTTTT.

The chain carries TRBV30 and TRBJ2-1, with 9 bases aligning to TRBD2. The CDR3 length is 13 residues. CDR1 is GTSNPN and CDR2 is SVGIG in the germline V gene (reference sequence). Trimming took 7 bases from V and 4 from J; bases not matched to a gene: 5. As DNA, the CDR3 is TGTGCCTCAACTAGCGGGTTTTACAATGAGCAGTTCTTC. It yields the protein CASTSGFYNEQFF.

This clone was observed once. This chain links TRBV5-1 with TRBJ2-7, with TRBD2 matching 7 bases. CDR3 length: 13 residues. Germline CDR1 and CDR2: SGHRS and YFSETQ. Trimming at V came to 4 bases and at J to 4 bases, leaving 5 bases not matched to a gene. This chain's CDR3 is CASSPGGRYEQYF. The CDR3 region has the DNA TGCGCCAGCAGCCCCGGGGGGAGGTACGAGCAGTACTTC.

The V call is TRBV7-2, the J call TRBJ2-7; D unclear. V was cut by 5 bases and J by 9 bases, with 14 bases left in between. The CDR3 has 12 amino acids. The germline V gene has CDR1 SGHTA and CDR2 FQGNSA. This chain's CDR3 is CASSPDSSAQYF. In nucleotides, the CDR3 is TGTGCCAGCAGCCCAGACTCCTCCGCGCAGTACTTC.

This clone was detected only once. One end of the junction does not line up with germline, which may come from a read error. CDR3 in amino acids: CSSSLGVGGSYNSPLHF. The CDR3 region has the DNA TGTTCCAGCAGCTTAGGGGTCGGGGGCTCCTATAATTCACCCCTCCACTTT. The rearrangement joins TRBV7-9 to TRBJ1-6; D is possibly TRBD1 (5 bases). The germline V gene encodes CDR1 SEHNR and CDR2 FQNEAQ (reference sequence). The CDR3 consists of 17 residues.

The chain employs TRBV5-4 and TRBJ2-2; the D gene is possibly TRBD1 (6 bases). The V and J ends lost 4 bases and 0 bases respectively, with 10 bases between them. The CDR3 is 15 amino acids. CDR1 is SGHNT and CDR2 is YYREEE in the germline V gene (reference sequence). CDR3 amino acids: CASSQQGANTGELFF. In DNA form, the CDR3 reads TGTGCCAGCAGCCAACAGGGAGCGAACACCGGGGAGCTGTTTTTT.

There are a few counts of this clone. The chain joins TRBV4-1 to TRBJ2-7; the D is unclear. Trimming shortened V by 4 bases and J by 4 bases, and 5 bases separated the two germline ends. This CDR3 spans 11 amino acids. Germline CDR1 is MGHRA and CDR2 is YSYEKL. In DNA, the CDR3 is TGCGCCAGCAGCCGAGCTTACGAGCAGTACTTC. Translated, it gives CASSRAYEQYF.

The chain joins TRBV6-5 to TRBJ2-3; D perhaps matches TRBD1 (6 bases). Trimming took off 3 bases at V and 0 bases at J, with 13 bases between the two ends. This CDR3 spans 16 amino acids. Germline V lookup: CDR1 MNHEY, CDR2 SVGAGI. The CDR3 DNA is TGTGCCAGCAGTTATATGGGGGCTACAAGCACAGATACGCAGTATTTT. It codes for CASSYMGATSTDTQYF.

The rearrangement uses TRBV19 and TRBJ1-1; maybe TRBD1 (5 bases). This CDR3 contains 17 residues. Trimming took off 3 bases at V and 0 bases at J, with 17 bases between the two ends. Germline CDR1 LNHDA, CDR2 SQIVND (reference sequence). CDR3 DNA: TGTGCCAGTAGTATGGGCGGGGGATTGGGGATGAACACTGAAGCTTTCTTT. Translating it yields CASSMGGGLGMNTEAFF.

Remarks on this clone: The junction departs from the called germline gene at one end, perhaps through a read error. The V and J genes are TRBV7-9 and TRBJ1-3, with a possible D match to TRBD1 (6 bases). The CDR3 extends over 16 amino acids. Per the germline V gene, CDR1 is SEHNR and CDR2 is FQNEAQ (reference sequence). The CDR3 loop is CSSSGRRGDLGNTIYF. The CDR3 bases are TGTTCCAGCAGCGGCCGCAGGGGCGATTTAGGAAACACCATATATTTT.

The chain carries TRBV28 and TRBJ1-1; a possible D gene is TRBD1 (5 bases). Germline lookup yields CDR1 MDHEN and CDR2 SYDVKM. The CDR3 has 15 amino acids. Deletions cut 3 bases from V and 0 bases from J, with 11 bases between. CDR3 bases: TGTGCCAGCAGTTTCCGGGGGGAGATGAACACTGAAGCTTTCTTT. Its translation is CASSFRGEMNTEAFF.

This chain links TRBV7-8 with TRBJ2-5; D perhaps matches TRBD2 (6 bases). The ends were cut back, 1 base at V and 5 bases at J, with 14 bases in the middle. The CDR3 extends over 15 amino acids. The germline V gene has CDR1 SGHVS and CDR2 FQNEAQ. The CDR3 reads CASSLVSGGRETQYF. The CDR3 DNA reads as TGTGCCAGCAGCTTAGTATCCGGGGGTCGGGAGACCCAGTACTTC.

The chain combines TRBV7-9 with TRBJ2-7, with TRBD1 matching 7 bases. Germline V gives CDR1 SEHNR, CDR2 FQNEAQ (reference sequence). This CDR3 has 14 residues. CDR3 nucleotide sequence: TGTGCAACCAAGTCACCGGGACAGATCTACGAGCAGTACTTC. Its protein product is CATKSPGQIYEQYF.